This is a list of T cell receptor beta chains from one sample in a study of T cells after yellow fever vaccination. From the 5' RACE reads, TCRdb called clonotypes with MiXCR, one entry per CDR3 protein. The data contain approximately 550,000 distinct CDR3 sequences, about 19% of them seen just once; the ten biggest clones take up 13% to 15%. The sequencing here drew on PBMCs, taken 15 days after the yellow fever booster vaccination. Receptors originate from a man younger than 40 who received the YFV17D yellow fever vaccine. Both conserved end residues are part of each CDR3. A D gene is named only where the DNA matches it firmly. Not all rows give a size; the values are once, few, many and, for expanded clones, a class.

clone_size,j_call,v_call,d_call,cdr3_nt,cdr3_aa
.,TRBJ2-2,TRBV29-1,.,TGCAGCGTCGCTGACCCGAAGGAGGACACCGGGGAGCTGTTTTTT,CSVADPKEDTGELFF
.,TRBJ2-1,TRBV9,TRBD2,TGTGCCAGCAGCGGGGGGGGACTAGCGGGTAATGAGCAGTTCTTC,CASSGGGLAGNEQFF
.,TRBJ2-5,TRBV7-2,.,TGTGCCAGCAGCGTGGCGCTCCGGGAAGAGACCCAGTACTTC,CASSVALREETQYF
.,TRBJ2-3,TRBV5-6,TRBD1,TGTGCCAGCAGCCGAGAACAGGGGGCCTTCACAGATACGCAGTATTTT,CASSREQGAFTDTQYF
.,TRBJ1-6,TRBV12-3/TRBV12-4,TRBD1,TGTGCCAGCAGAACCGGGACAGGGAATTCACCCCTCCACTTT,CASRTGTGNSPLHF
.,TRBJ2-3,TRBV18,.,TGTGCCAGCTCACCACAGGGTTTCGGCACAGATACGCAGTATTTT,CASSPQGFGTDTQYF
few,TRBJ2-1,TRBV3-1,.,TGTGCCAGCAGCCAAGACCGGAGTGTGTCCTACAATGAGCAGTTCTTC,CASSQDRSVSYNEQFF
.,TRBJ2-3,TRBV29-1,TRBD2,TGCAGCGTTTCAAAGAGCGGGGATGGGGATACGCAGTATTTT,CSVSKSGDGDTQYF
.,TRBJ2-7,TRBV5-1,.,TGCGCCAGCAGTGTTGGCGGGGGACACTCCTACGAGCAGTACTTC,CASSVGGGHSYEQYF
.,TRBJ2-7,TRBV15,.,TGTGCCACCAGCAGAGTTGGGTACGGCGCGGGCGAGCAGTACTTC,CATSRVGYGAGEQYF
.,TRBJ1-5,TRBV7-9,TRBD1,TGTGCCAGCAGCTCCGAGGGGGCAGGGGGCCAGCCCCAGCATTTT,CASSSEGAGGQPQHF
.,TRBJ2-3,TRBV21-1,.,TGTGCCAGCAGCAAAGCGTTTCCCCAGGGGGGCACAGATACGCAGTATTTT,CASSKAFPQGGTDTQYF
.,TRBJ2-5,TRBV7-2,.,TGTGCCAGCAGGCCGGACTATTTCCAAGAGACCCAGTACTTC,CASRPDYFQETQYF
few,TRBJ1-4,TRBV28,.,TGTGCCAGCAGTTTGGAGGGGTGGGGAGAAAAACTGTTTTTT,CASSLEGWGEKLFF
.,TRBJ2-1,TRBV4-1,TRBD2,TGCGCCGGGGGGGAGGGAGGCAATGAGCAGTTCTTC,CAGGEGGNEQFF
few,TRBJ2-7,TRBV29-1,.,TGCAGCGTCCCAAATCCTAGTGAGGGCTACGAGCAGTACTTC,CSVPNPSEGYEQYF
.,TRBJ2-3,TRBV20-1,.,TGCAGTGCTAGTACTGGAGCCCGACATTGGGATACGCAGTATTTT,CSASTGARHWDTQYF
few,TRBJ1-2,TRBV6-2/TRBV6-3,.,TGTGCCAGCAGTTCCGACAGCTATGGCTACACCTTC,CASSSDSYGYTF
.,TRBJ2-7,TRBV20-1,.,TGCAGTGCTAGAGGCGAAGCCCTACTACAACCGAGCTCCTACGAGCAGTACTTC,CSARGEALLQPSSYEQYF
.,TRBJ1-2,TRBV28,TRBD1,TGTGCCAGCAGCTGGACAGGGCCTGGTGGCTACACCTTC,CASSWTGPGGYTF
.,TRBJ2-1,TRBV7-2,.,TGTGCCAGCAGCTCTGCGGTAGACCTCGTTGAGCAGTTCTTC,CASSSAVDLVEQFF
.,TRBJ2-1,TRBV4-1,TRBD2,TGCGCCAGCAGCCAAGGTCGGAATAGCGGGAGGCAACTCAATGAGCAGTTCTTC,CASSQGRNSGRQLNEQFF
once,TRBJ2-6,TRBV27,.,TGTGCCAGCAGATGGGGGAGGCCTGGGGCCAACGTCCTGACTTTC,CASRWGRPGANVLTF
few,TRBJ2-7,TRBV7-2,TRBD2,TGTGCCAGCAGCTTAGGATCCGCTAGCGGGACCTACGAGCAGTACTTC,CASSLGSASGTYEQYF
few,TRBJ2-7,TRBV7-2,TRBD2,TGTGCCAGCAGCTTAGGTGTTAGCGGGAGTATCTACGAGCAGTACTTC,CASSLGVSGSIYEQYF
.,TRBJ2-7,TRBV4-2,TRBD2,TGTGCCAGCAGGCCAGCGGGAGGTATTATCTACGAGCAGTACTTC,CASRPAGGIIYEQYF
.,TRBJ2-5,TRBV7-3,.,TGTGCCAGCAGCTTAATCCCGTATGAGACCCAGTACTTC,CASSLIPYETQYF
.,TRBJ2-1,TRBV18,TRBD2,TGTGCCAGCTCACCATTGGGTAGCGGGAGTCACAATGAGCAGTTCTTC,CASSPLGSGSHNEQFF
few,TRBJ2-1,TRBV28,.,TGTGCCAGCAGCTTGACCGAAATACTCTACAATGAGCAGTTCTTC,CASSLTEILYNEQFF
.,TRBJ2-1,TRBV20-1,TRBD1,TGCAGTGTACAGGGGGCTAGGAATGAGCAGTTCTTC,CSVQGARNEQFF
.,TRBJ2-1,TRBV20-1,TRBD2,TGCAGTGCTATCCGGGGGACTAGCAATAATGAGCAGTTCTTC,CSAIRGTSNNEQFF
.,TRBJ1-5,TRBV27,.,TGTGCCAGCAGTTTTTCTATCGGGGCTAGCAATCAGCCCCAGCATTTT,CASSFSIGASNQPQHF
few,TRBJ2-7,TRBV3-1,TRBD2,TGTGCCAGCAGCCAGGGAAAGGGAGCTCGCGGGAGAGCTTACGAGCAGTACTTC,CASSQGKGARGRAYEQYF
few,TRBJ1-6,TRBV18,.,TGTGCCAGCTCCCTTAATGAAGCGAGCTCCTATAATTCACCCCTCCACTTT,CASSLNEASSYNSPLHF
.,TRBJ1-1,TRBV12-3/TRBV12-4,.,TGTGCCAGCAGTTTTTTACTAGGCCAGAACACTGAAGCTTTCTTT,CASSFLLGQNTEAFF
.,TRBJ2-7,TRBV20-1,TRBD1,TGCAGTGCTAGACTACGGGACAGGGGGTCATACGAGCAGTACTTC,CSARLRDRGSYEQYF
once,TRBJ2-7,TRBV30,.,TGTGCCTGGACCGGGACGGAAAGCTCCTACGAGCAGTACTTC,CAWTGTESSYEQYF
.,TRBJ2-7,TRBV10-2,TRBD2,TGCGCCAGCAGTGGACTAGCGAACTCCTACGAGCAGTACTTC,CASSGLANSYEQYF
.,TRBJ1-5,TRBV27,TRBD1,TGTGCCAGCAGTCGGGGACAGGGGGCATATCAGCCCCAGCATTTT,CASSRGQGAYQPQHF
.,TRBJ1-2,TRBV24-1,.,TGCGCCACCAGTGGAGCGTTGGCGGGGGGCTACACCTTC,CATSGALAGGYTF
.,TRBJ1-1,TRBV7-9,.,TGTGCCAGCAGCTTAGATTATACCCTCCCTGAAGCTTTCTTT,CASSLDYTLPEAFF
.,TRBJ1-5,TRBV6-1,.,TGTGCCAGCAGGGCCTCAAGGGGCAATCAGCCCCAGCATTTT,CASRASRGNQPQHF
.,TRBJ2-1,TRBV7-2,TRBD1,TGTGCCAGCAGCTTCGGGATCCGGGACAGGGGGCACAATGAGCAGTTCTTC,CASSFGIRDRGHNEQFF
.,TRBJ2-7,TRBV4-1,TRBD1,TGCGCCAGCAGCCAAGCAGGACAGGGGTCCTACGAGCAGTACTTC,CASSQAGQGSYEQYF
few,TRBJ2-3,TRBV6-1,.,TGTGCCAGCAGTGATCATCCAGGTACAGATACGCAGTATTTT,CASSDHPGTDTQYF
.,TRBJ2-7,TRBV11-2,TRBD2,TGTGCCAGCAGCGGATTAAGGGGGACTAGTTCCTCCGAGCAGTACTTC,CASSGLRGTSSSEQYF
few,TRBJ2-5,TRBV20-1,TRBD1,TGCAGTGCTAGTCCGTCAGGGCGAGGGGGCGGACAAGAGACCCAGTACTTC,CSASPSGRGGGQETQYF
.,TRBJ2-1,TRBV5-1,.,TGCGCCAGCAGGTGGGAGGATGAGCAGTTCTTC,CASRWEDEQFF
.,TRBJ1-5,TRBV28,.,TGTGCCAGCAACCCGGACGCCCATAGCGGGAGTCAGCCCCAGCATTTT,CASNPDAHSGSQPQHF
.,TRBJ1-1,TRBV3-1,TRBD1,TGTGCCAGCTATCAGGGGGAAGCGGGGACTGAAGCTTTCTTT,CASYQGEAGTEAFF
.,TRBJ2-3,TRBV6-1,TRBD2,TGTGCCAGCAGTCGAACCGGGACTAGCATTAACACAGATACGCAGTATTTT,CASSRTGTSINTDTQYF
.,TRBJ2-7,TRBV4-3,.,TGCGCCAGCAGCCAAGACGGGGGCCCCACCTACGAGCAGTACTTC,CASSQDGGPTYEQYF
.,TRBJ2-1,TRBV11-2,TRBD2,TGTGCCAGCAGCTCCTTTGCAGCCGGGACTAGCGGGGTTAACAATGAGCAGTTCTTC,CASSSFAAGTSGVNNEQFF
few,TRBJ1-4,TRBV7-2,.,TGTGCCAGCAGCTTCTCACCCTCCGCGGGTGAAAAACTGTTTTTT,CASSFSPSAGEKLFF
once,TRBJ2-2,TRBV7-2,.,TGTGCCAGCAGCTTAGTCGGAGTGGGCGGGGAGCTGTTTTTT,CASSLVGVGGELFF
.,TRBJ1-1,TRBV5-1,.,TGCGCCAGCAGCGCGGTGGTTGAAGCTTTCTCTGAAGCTTTCTTT,CASSAVVEAFSEAFF
few,TRBJ1-2,TRBV7-9,.,TGTGCCAGCAGCAGACGTGACGGGACACCCTATGGCTACACCTTC,CASSRRDGTPYGYTF